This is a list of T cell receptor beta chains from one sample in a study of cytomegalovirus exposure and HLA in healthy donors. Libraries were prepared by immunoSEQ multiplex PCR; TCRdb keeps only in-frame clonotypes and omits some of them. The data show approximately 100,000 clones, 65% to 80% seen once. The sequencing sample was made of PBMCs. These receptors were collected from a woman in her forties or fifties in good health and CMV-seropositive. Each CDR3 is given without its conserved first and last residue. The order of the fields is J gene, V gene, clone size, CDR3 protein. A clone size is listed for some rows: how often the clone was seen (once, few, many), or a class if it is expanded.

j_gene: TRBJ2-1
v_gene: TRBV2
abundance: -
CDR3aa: ASLLAGGNEQF

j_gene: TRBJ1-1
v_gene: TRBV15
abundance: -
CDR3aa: ATSRGRTDEAF

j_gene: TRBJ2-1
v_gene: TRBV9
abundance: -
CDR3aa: ASTDMRNEQF

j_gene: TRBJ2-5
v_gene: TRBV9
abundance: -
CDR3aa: ASSGTSPTQY

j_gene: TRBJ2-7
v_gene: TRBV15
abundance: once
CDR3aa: ATSHQGAYEQY

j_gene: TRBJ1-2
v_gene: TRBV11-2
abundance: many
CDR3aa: ASRGAEYGYT

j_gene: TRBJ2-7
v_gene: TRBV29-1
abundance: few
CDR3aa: SVLGQPYEQY

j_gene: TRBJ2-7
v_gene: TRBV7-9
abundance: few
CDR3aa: ASSSDRDTYEQY

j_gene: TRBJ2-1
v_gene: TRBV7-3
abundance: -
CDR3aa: ASSLTAGGSYNEQF

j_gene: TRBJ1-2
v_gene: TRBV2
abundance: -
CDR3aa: ASSPGFYGYT

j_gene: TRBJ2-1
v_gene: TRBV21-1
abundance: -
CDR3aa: ASSKAGRGRLGVTYNEQF

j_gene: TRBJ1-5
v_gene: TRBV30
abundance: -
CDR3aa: AWSQDRAFNQPQH

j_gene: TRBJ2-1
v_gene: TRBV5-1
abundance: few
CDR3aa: ASTGTSGINEQF

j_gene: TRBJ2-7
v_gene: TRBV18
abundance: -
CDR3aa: ASSPAAGGSGEQY

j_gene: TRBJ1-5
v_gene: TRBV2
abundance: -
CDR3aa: ASSEDSDQPQH

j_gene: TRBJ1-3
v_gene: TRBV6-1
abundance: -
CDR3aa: ASSGLTGYGNTIY

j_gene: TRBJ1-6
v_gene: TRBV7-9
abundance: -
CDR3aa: ASSFPDSPLH

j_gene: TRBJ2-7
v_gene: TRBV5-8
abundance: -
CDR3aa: ASSLGQGIYEQY